This is a list of T cell receptor beta chains from one sample in a study of CD8 T cells in ankylosing spondylitis. TCRdb passed the 5' RACE reads through MiXCR, listing each CDR3 protein once. The table includes about 360,000 distinct CDR3 sequences, more than 20% detected once. The sequenced sample consisted of blood, either unsorted or a sorted T cell fraction (not recorded which). The origin of the receptors is a male donor with ankylosing spondylitis or in good health (not recorded which). Each CDR3 is given with its conserved first and last residue. A D gene is named only where the DNA matches it firmly. Clone size is given for some rows only: seen once, a few or many times, or a class if the clone is expanded.

>.|TRBV12-3/TRBV12-4|TRBJ1-4|.
TGTGCCAGCAGTTTGTGGGAAGGCCCCGAAAAACTGTTTTTT
CASSLWEGPEKLFF
>many|TRBV12-3/TRBV12-4|TRBJ2-1|TRBD2
TGTGCCAGCAGTTTCGGCCTAGCGGGGGGGGAGCAGTTCTTC
CASSFGLAGGEQFF
>few|TRBV12-3/TRBV12-4|TRBJ2-7|.
TGTGCCAGCAGCCCTGACAGCACCCCGGGGGAGCAGTACTTC
CASSPDSTPGEQYF
>.|TRBV7-3|TRBJ2-1|TRBD2
TGTGCCAGCAGCCCAGGGACTAGCGGGCGCTACAATGAGCAGTTCTTC
CASSPGTSGRYNEQFF
>.|TRBV6-1|TRBJ1-2|TRBD1
TGTGCCAGCAGTGCGGACAGGGAAGGGTATGGCTACACCTTC
CASSADREGYGYTF
>few|TRBV10-3|TRBJ2-5|.
TGTGCCATCAACCCAGGGGACGGAACACAAGAGACCCAGTACTTC
CAINPGDGTQETQYF
>.|TRBV29-1|TRBJ2-1|.
TGCAGCGTTGATGTAGGCCAGAGTGAGCAGTTCTTC
CSVDVGQSEQFF
>.|TRBV7-6|TRBJ1-1|TRBD1
TGTGCCAGCAGCAAACAGGGGGCGCAGAGTGAAGCTTTCTTT
CASSKQGAQSEAFF
>.|TRBV12-3/TRBV12-4|TRBJ2-1|.
TGTGCCAGCAGAACAGGGCTTTCGGGCTCCTACAATGAGCAGTTCTTC
CASRTGLSGSYNEQFF
>.|TRBV9|TRBJ2-3|.
TGTGCCAGCAGCGATGAGGGAGACAGGACAGATACGCAGTATTTT
CASSDEGDRTDTQYF
>.|TRBV7-6|TRBJ2-1|TRBD2
TGTGCCAGCAGCCCCCAGCGGGGGGTCAAAAAAGGAGGCAATGAGCAGTTCTTC
CASSPQRGVKKGGNEQFF
>.|TRBV10-3|TRBJ2-7|.
TGTGCCATCAGTAAACCGGGACAATCACCCTACGAGCAGTACTTC
CAISKPGQSPYEQYF
>.|TRBV24-1|TRBJ2-1|.
TGTGCCACCAGTGATTTGATCAATGAGCAGTTCTTC
CATSDLINEQFF
>few|TRBV6-5|TRBJ2-7|.
TGTGCCAGCAGTTACTTCCCTTCCACATCCTACGAGCAGTACTTC
CASSYFPSTSYEQYF
>few|TRBV30|TRBJ2-7|.
TGTGCCTGGACAGGGGGGGATTCCTACGAGCAGTACTTC
CAWTGGDSYEQYF
>.|TRBV5-1|TRBJ2-2|.
TGCGCCAGCAGCCCCCCAGGTCCGAACACCGGGGAGCTGTTTTTT
CASSPPGPNTGELFF
>few|TRBV6-5|TRBJ1-2|.
TGTGCCAGCAGTTACTCGCCGGACAGTTACTATGGCTACACCTTC
CASSYSPDSYYGYTF
>.|TRBV9|TRBJ2-5|.
TGTGCCAGCAGCCCAGGGACCGGGCCCCTGGAGACCCAGTACTTC
CASSPGTGPLETQYF
>few|TRBV11-2|TRBJ2-7|TRBD1
TGTGCCAGCAGCTTATGGACAGGTTCTTACGAGCAGTACTTC
CASSLWTGSYEQYF
>few|TRBV28|TRBJ2-1|.
TGTGCCAGCAGTTTATCCGAGCAATGGGAGCAGTTCTTC
CASSLSEQWEQFF
>.|TRBV7-6|TRBJ2-3|.
TGTGCCAGCAGCTTACCTTCGGGGGAAAGCACAGATACGCAGTATTTT
CASSLPSGESTDTQYF
>.|TRBV5-1|TRBJ2-7|TRBD1
TGCGCCAGCAGCCCGGGACAGAGAAAGTACTTC
CASSPGQRKYF
>few|TRBV12-3/TRBV12-4|TRBJ2-2|.
TGTGCCAGCAGGCCCCCTCCCGGGGGTGAGGGCACCGGGGAGCTGTTTTTT
CASRPPPGGEGTGELFF
>.|TRBV27|TRBJ2-3|TRBD1
TGTGCCAGCAGTTTACTTTCGGGACAGGGGGCGGATACGCAGTATTTT
CASSLLSGQGADTQYF
>.|TRBV4-1|TRBJ2-1|TRBD2
TGCGCCAGCAGCCAAGAGGGGCTAGCGGGGGGAAATGAGCAGTTCTTC
CASSQEGLAGGNEQFF
>once|TRBV7-9|TRBJ1-2|.
TGTGCCAGCAGCAAGGGGGTGGGTGGCTACACCTTC
CASSKGVGGYTF
>few|TRBV30|TRBJ2-1|.
TGTGCCTGGGGAAGTTCCTACAATGAGCAGTTCTTC
CAWGSSYNEQFF
>.|TRBV2|TRBJ2-3|TRBD2
TGTGCCCTCAGTACTGAAGGGAGGGCTGACCCCCTCACAGATACGCAGTATTTT
CALSTEGRADPLTDTQYF
>many|TRBV27|TRBJ1-1|TRBD1
TGTGCCAGCAGGACAGGGGGCACTGAAGCTTTCTTT
CASRTGGTEAFF
>.|TRBV27|TRBJ2-1|.
TGTGCCAGCAGTTCGGTGGAGGGGCTAGGTAACAATGAGCAGTTCTTC
CASSSVEGLGNNEQFF